The 20 T cell receptor beta chains listed next were all sequenced from one sample in a study of blood T cell repertoires in COVID-19. Generated by immunoSEQ multiplex PCR, the TCRdb table keeps only in-frame clones and is missing some. The table records a few hundred thousand clones, more than 85% of them present only once. The material sequenced was PBMCs or T cells enriched from blood (not recorded which). These receptor sequences come from a woman aged 40 to 50 who had been exposed to COVID-19.

The chain is built from TRBV11-2 and TRBJ2-7, with 8 bases matching TRBD2. CDR3 size: 15 residues. From germline, CDR1 is SGHAT and CDR2 FQNNGV. V gave up 4 bases and J gave up 2 bases; unmatched junction bases: 7. The CDR3, as DNA: TGTGCCAGCAGCTCAGAGCGGGGGCCTACCTACGAGCAGTACTTC. Protein sequence: CASSSERGPTYEQYF.

The chain is built from TRBV3-1 (or the pseudogene TRBV3-2) and TRBJ2-2; 7 bases are shared with TRBD1. Germline V gene data show CDR1 as LGHDT and CDR2 as YNNKEL (reference sequence). Germline trimming cut 6 bases from V and 2 bases from J; bases unmatched to any gene: 3. CDR3 length: 14 residues. CDR3 nucleotides: TGTGCCAGCAGGACAGGGTCTAACACCGGGGAGCTGTTTTTT. As protein: CASRTGSNTGELFF.

The chain employs TRBV10-2 and TRBJ2-7; TRBD1 matches at 7 bases. CDR1 is WSHSY and CDR2 is SAAADI in the germline V gene. V lost 8 bases and J lost 2; bases outside the gene matches: 9. The CDR3 sequence is 14 residues long. The CDR3 sequence: CASSTGLAPYEQYF. CDR3 DNA sequence: TGCGCCAGCTCGACAGGGTTGGCCCCCTACGAGCAGTACTTC.

The gene calls are TRBV5-6 and TRBJ1-3; D may be TRBD1 (5 bases). CDR3 length equals 16 residues. Trimming removed 4 bases from V and 0 bases from J, with 14 bases in between. Germline V gene data show CDR1 as SGHDT and CDR2 as YYEEEE. CDR3 region: CASSLRQTSSGNTIYF. CDR3 DNA sequence: TGTGCCAGCAGCCTACGACAGACGAGCTCTGGAAACACCATATATTTT.

The chain couples TRBV2 to TRBJ1-6; 9 bases are shared with TRBD1. With 8 bases clipped from V and 6 bases from J, the junction kept 5 bases outside the gene matches. Germline V gene data show CDR1 as SNHLY and CDR2 as FYNNEI. The CDR3 is 14 residues long. CDR3 in DNA: TGTGCCAGCGCCGGGACAGGGTCTAATTCACCCCTCCACTTT. It is translated as CASAGTGSNSPLHF.

The rearrangement uses TRBV5-4 and TRBJ1-4, with D tentatively TRBD1 (6 bases). This CDR3 spans 14 amino acids. In germline, CDR1 is SGHNT, CDR2 YYREEE (reference sequence). V was pared by 1 base and J by 7 bases, with 11 bases between. The CDR3 region is CASSLWGPGEKLFF. Here the CDR3 DNA reads TGTGCCAGCAGCTTGTGGGGGCCTGGTGAAAAACTGTTTTTT.

This clone was observed once. The same CDR3 is also encoded by other DNA sequences in this sample. CDR3 region: CAWSAGIMNTEAFF. The CDR3 DNA is TGTGCCTGGAGTGCAGGGATCATGAACACTGAAGCTTTCTTT. The chain couples TRBV30 to TRBJ1-1; perhaps TRBD1 as D (5 bases). Germline V gene sequence: CDR1 GTSNPN, CDR2 SVGIG (reference sequence). The V end was cut by 1 base, the J end by 0 bases, with 9 bases between. This CDR3 has 14 residues.

This clone was recorded once. The J gene is TRBJ2-3, the V gene TRBV5-1; 8 nucleotides align to TRBD2. The CDR3 sequence is 16 residues long. The germline gives CDR1 SGHRS, CDR2 YFSETQ. Losses at the gene ends were 2 bases for V and 8 bases for J; bases not matched to a gene: 13. The CDR3 DNA follows: TGCGCCAGCAGCTTCTTAGCGGGGACCGATATCGGTACGCAGTATTTT. This sequence encodes CASSFLAGTDIGTQYF.

The rearrangement uses TRBV19 and TRBJ1-1, with D perhaps TRBD1 (6 bases). The CDR3 consists of 13 residues. The ends were cut back, 7 bases at V and 7 bases at J, with 16 bases in the middle. Germline V lookup: CDR1 LNHDA, CDR2 SQIVND (reference sequence). The CDR3 spells CASIPDNRDEAFF. The CDR3 coding sequence is TGTGCCAGTATCCCTGATAACAGGGATGAAGCTTTCTTT.

The rearrangement joins TRBV9 to TRBJ2-7, with a possible D match to TRBD2 (6 bases). The ends were cut back, 0 bases at V and 0 bases at J, with 10 bases in the middle. This CDR3 contains 15 residues. CDR1 is SGDLS, CDR2 YYNGEE, per germline. CDR3 in DNA: TGTGCCAGCAGCGTAGATAGCGGTAGCTCCTACGAGCAGTACTTC. Translating gives CASSVDSGSSYEQYF.

The chain combines TRBV18 with TRBJ2-2; D unclear. This CDR3 has 15 residues. V lost 3 bases to trimming and J lost 1 base, with 9 bases between them. Germline CDR1 KGHSH, CDR2 LQKENI. For the CDR3, the DNA is TGTGCCAGCTCACCCTTCCGCGGGAACACCGGGGAGCTGTTTTTT. Protein sequence: CASSPFRGNTGELFF.

The genes are TRBV3-1 (or the pseudogene TRBV3-2) and TRBJ2-3; 9 positions match TRBD2. V lost 0 bases to trimming and J lost 7 bases; unmatched junction nucleotides: 14. The CDR3 has 18 amino acids. CDR1 and CDR2 from the germline V gene are LGHDT and YNNKEL (reference sequence). The CDR3 loop is CASSQDRAGGTYGNTQYF. In DNA form, the CDR3 reads TGTGCCAGCAGCCAAGATCGGGCGGGGGGGACGTACGGTAATACGCAGTATTTT.

This chain links TRBV25-1 with TRBJ1-1; D gene uncertain. CDR3 length equals 13 residues. The ends were cut back, 3 bases at V and 0 bases at J, with 5 bases in the middle. CDR1 and CDR2 (germline): MGHDK, SYGVNS. This CDR3 reads CASSDRLNTEAFF. In DNA form, the CDR3 reads TGTGCCAGCAGTGATCGTTTGAACACTGAAGCTTTCTTT.

The V and J genes are TRBV2 and TRBJ2-2; D unclear. The germline V and J ends were trimmed by 2 bases and 0 bases, with 7 bases remaining between them. Per the germline V gene, CDR1 is SNHLY and CDR2 is FYNNEI. CDR3 size: 15 residues. In DNA, the CDR3 is TGTGCCAGCAGTGAATTAGTCGCGAACACCGGGGAGCTGTTTTTT. Residues: CASSELVANTGELFF.

The chain carries TRBV24-1 and TRBJ1-1, with 11 bases lining up with TRBD1. V shed 12 bases and J 6 bases; nucleotides not matched to a gene: 17. The CDR3 sequence is 16 residues long. The germline CDR1 and CDR2 sequences are KGHDR and SFDVKD. The CDR3 DNA is TGTGCCCCTCTCTGGACAGGGGGCGCTGATGGCCCTGAAGCTTTCTTT. Translated: CAPLWTGGADGPEAFF.

The V call is TRBV19, the J call TRBJ2-1; TRBD1 matches 7 bases. The trim removed 7 bases at V and 10 bases at J, leaving 7 bases unmatched. The CDR3 runs to 12 residues. Germline V gives CDR1 LNHDA, CDR2 SQIVND (reference sequence). In DNA form, the CDR3 reads TGTGCCAGTACCACAGGGGCCCACGAGCAGTTCTTC. The encoded protein is CASTTGAHEQFF. Full variable domain (missing parts from reference TRBV19 and TRBJ2-1): DGGITQSPKYLFRKEGQNVTLSCEQNLNHDAMYWYRQDPGQGLRLIYYSQIVNDFQKGDIAEGYSVSREKKESFPLTVTSAQKNPTAFYLCASTTGAHEQFFGPGTRLTVL.

The chain carries TRBV7-8 and TRBJ2-1, with D perhaps matching TRBD1 (6 bases). V was pared by 5 bases and J by 13 bases, with 18 bases between. The CDR3 is 13 residues long. Germline V CDR1 and CDR2: SGHVS, FQNEAQ. CDR3 residues: CASSRRRQGSQFF. For the CDR3, the DNA is TGTGCCAGCAGCCGTCGTCGTCAGGGGTCACAGTTCTTC.

The chain combines TRBV9 with TRBJ2-1, with 10 bases matching TRBD2. Germline trimming cut 4 bases from V and 10 bases from J; bases unmatched to any gene: 14. CDR3 length: 16 amino acids. The germline V gene has CDR1 SGDLS and CDR2 YYNGEE. The DNA for the CDR3 is TGTGCCAGCAGCATGGGACTAGCGCGGGGCATGACCGAGCAGTTCTTC. It specifies CASSMGLARGMTEQFF. The entire variable domain, with the rest obtained from reference TRBV9 and TRBJ2-1, is as follows: DSGVTQTPKHLITATGQRVTLRCSPRSGDLSVYWYQQSLDQGLQFLIQYYNGEERAKGNILERFSAQQFPDLHSELNLSSLELGDSALYFCASSMGLARGMTEQFFGPGTRLTVL.

V usage is TRBV16 and J usage is TRBJ1-5, with D perhaps matching TRBD1 (5 bases). Trimming removed 2 bases at V and 1 base at J, with 9 bases between. The germline CDR1 and CDR2 sequences are KGHSY and FQNENV. The CDR3 runs to 15 residues. The CDR3 coding sequence is TGTGCCAGCAGCCAACGGGGGGTCAGCAATCAGCCCCAGCATTTT. Amino acids: CASSQRGVSNQPQHF.

Details on this clone: The junction and the germline gene differ at one end; a read error may be behind it. The chain combines TRBV29-1 with TRBJ1-2; TRBD1 matches at 7 bases. CDR1 and CDR2 (germline): SQVTM, ANQGSEA. This CDR3 contains 12 residues. CDR3 DNA: TGCAGCGTCGAAGACAGGGTTAATGGCTACACCTTC. Translated, it gives CSVEDRVNGYTF.